This T cell receptor (beta chain) was sequenced during a study of T cell repertoires in cytomegalovirus infection. At the level of the study: In public TCR beta signatures, there were indications of both CMV infection and matching HLA type.

General study points: Summed frequency of public TCR beta families distinguished CMV carriers with the relevant HLA. There were HLA-C-restricted CMV-specific TCR beta clonotypes dominating the ex vivo response.

CDR1 SGHVS and CDR2 FQNEAQ come from the germline V gene. The CDR3 is made up of 15 amino acids. TCRdb re-derived calls from the reads in MiXCR, one entry per CDR3 protein. Here the sample spans hundreds of thousands of distinct CDR3 sequences, roughly 33% being singletons. Turning to this clonotype: Its specificity is unknown. The junction departs from the called germline gene at one end, perhaps through a read error.

The V call is TRBV7-8, the J call TRBJ2-7; possibly TRBD2 for D (5 bases). The sequencing used cultured PBMCs, collected from culture after CMV antigen stimulation. The TCR originated in a human donor in good health (CMV status not recorded). Some clones in this sample may be carry-over from other donors' samples. This CDR3 is CASSLYGVLSYEQCF. CDR3 sequence (DNA): TGTGCCAGCAGCTTATACGGGGTGCTATCCTACGAGCAGTGCTTC.